Following are 27 T cell receptor beta chains from one sample sequenced in a study of sequential checkpoint blockade in melanoma. The treatment here: randomized to nivolumab then ipilimumab (arm A) or the reverse (arm B). The protocol was immunoSEQ multiplex PCR, while the TCRdb copy is restricted to in-frame clones and leaves out a portion. The table lists about 18,000 clones, just over 70% of them singletons. The source was CD8+ T cells sorted from blood (inferred from file names), collected from a patient given nivolumab and ipilimumab in sequence. These receptors were taken from a human donor with melanoma.

This chain links TRBV4-3 with TRBJ2-1; 8 bases align to TRBD2. The J segment lost 5 bases and the V segment lost 0 bases, leaving 6 bases of the junction unmatched. This CDR3 spans 16 amino acids. Per germline, CDR1 LGHNA and CDR2 YSLEER. The DNA of the CDR3 is TGCGCCAGCAGCCAAGAGAGCGGGAGTTACCACAATGAGCAGTTCTTC. Translated, it gives CASSQESGSYHNEQFF.

The chain uses TRBV2 and TRBJ1-1, with D uncertain. V was trimmed by 6 bases and J by 1 base, leaving 9 bases between them. Looked up from germline, CDR1 is SNHLY and CDR2 is FYNNEI. The CDR3 spans 13 residues. Written as DNA, the CDR3 is TGTGCCAGCAGGGGCGTGGGGAACACTGAAGCTTTCTTT. It translates to CASRGVGNTEAFF.

This chain links TRBV30 with TRBJ2-7; a weak D match, TRBD2 (6 bases). The V and J ends lost 0 bases and 1 base respectively, with 7 bases between them. The CDR3 has 13 amino acids. The V gene's germline CDR1 is GTSNPN and CDR2 SVGIG (reference sequence). CDR3 sequence reads: CAWSVGGSYEQYF. The DNA for the CDR3 is TGTGCCTGGAGTGTAGGAGGGTCCTACGAGCAGTACTTC. Full variable domain (remainder filled in from reference TRBV30 and TRBJ2-7): SQTIHQWPATLVQPVGSPLSLECTVEGTSNPNLYWYRQAAGRGLQLLFYSVGIGQISSEVPQNLSASRPQDRQFILSSKKLLLSDSGFYLCAWSVGGSYEQYFGPGTRLTVT.

The gene calls are TRBV21-1 and TRBJ2-5; the D call TRBD2 from the table was never checked on the DNA. TRBV21-1 is tagged as a pseudogene. This CDR3 region has 14 residues. CDR3: CASSPRPGLETQYF. CDR3 coding DNA: TGTGCCAGCAGCCCAAGGCCGGGATTAGAGACCCAGTACTTC.

V gene TRBV19 combines with J gene TRBJ2-1, with 8 bases fitting TRBD1. After removal of 1 base from V and 10 bases from J, the junction contained 3 bases not matched to a gene. The germline gives CDR1 LNHDA, CDR2 SQIVND (reference sequence). This CDR3 spans 13 amino acids. The chain's CDR3 is CASSIGQGIEQFF. The CDR3 nucleotides read TGTGCCAGTAGTATAGGACAGGGGATCGAGCAGTTCTTC.

This clone was detected only a few times. The J gene is TRBJ1-2, the V gene TRBV19; no firm D call. Trimming removed 2 bases from V and 0 bases from J, with 10 bases in between. The germline CDR1 and CDR2 sequences are LNHDA and SQIVND (reference sequence). The CDR3 sequence is 15 residues long. CDR3 loop: CASSISGGSNYGYTF. For the CDR3, the DNA is TGTGCCAGTAGTATATCGGGTGGCTCTAACTATGGCTACACCTTC.

CDR3 amino acids: CASSPHDSYNEQFF. The CDR3 bases are TGTGCCAGCAGTCCACACGACAGCTACAATGAGCAGTTCTTC. The rearrangement joins TRBV6-5 to TRBJ2-1; D is possibly TRBD1 (5 bases). Germline CDR1 reads MNHEY; CDR2 reads SVGAGI. The CDR3 extends over 14 amino acids. V dropped 5 bases and J dropped 3 bases, with 11 bases sitting between them.

The V call is TRBV14, the J call TRBJ1-4, with 7 bases aligning to TRBD1. V shed 0 bases, J shed 8 bases, and the junction held 9 bases outside the gene matches. The CDR3 covers 16 residues. CDR1 SGHDN and CDR2 FVKESK come from the germline V gene. CDR3 amino acids: CASSQDIGGEAEKLFF. CDR3 coding DNA: TGTGCCAGCAGCCAAGATATAGGGGGCGAGGCGGAAAAACTGTTTTTT.

In this sample, this clone turned up a few times. The CDR3 DNA sequence: TGTGCCAGCAGTGTCAGTAATCAGCCCCAGCATTTT. Translating gives CASSVSNQPQHF. V usage is TRBV6-1 and J usage is TRBJ1-5; D uncertain. The V end was cut by 4 bases, the J end by 4 bases, with 5 bases between. The CDR3 runs 12 residues. CDR1 MNHNS and CDR2 SASEGT come from the germline V gene.

This clone was observed a single time. This chain connects TRBV12-5 to TRBJ1-5; 8 nucleotides agree with TRBD1. Germline V gene sequence: CDR1 LGHNT, CDR2 FRNRAP. V gave up 4 bases and J gave up 4 bases; unmatched junction bases: 18. The CDR3 has 19 amino acids. In DNA, the CDR3 is TGTGCTAGTGGTTCACTCCGGGACAGGACCCTAACAGGTAATCAGCCCCAGCATTTT. Its protein product is CASGSLRDRTLTGNQPQHF.

This clone was counted between two and nine times. Here the CDR3 DNA reads TGTGCCATCAGTGAGTCGCACGGTGACAGGGAGGAGAGTCAGCCCCAGCATTTT. It encodes CAISESHGDREESQPQHF. V and J are TRBV10-3 and TRBJ1-5; 7 nucleotides agree with TRBD1. Trimming cost V 0 bases and J 6 bases; bases outside gene matches: 14. CDR1 and CDR2 (germline): ENHRY, SYGVKD. The CDR3 has 18 amino acids.

This chain links TRBV5-4 with TRBJ2-2; D possibly corresponds to TRBD2 (6 bases). This CDR3 has 16 amino acids. V lost 1 base to trimming and J lost 2 bases, with 12 bases between them. In germline, CDR1 is SGHNT, CDR2 YYREEE (reference sequence). DNA for the CDR3: TGTGCCAGCAGCTTGTGGCTAGCGAAAAACACCGGGGAGCTGTTTTTT. It specifies CASSLWLAKNTGELFF.

Only one count was recorded for this clone. V gene TRBV19 combines with J gene TRBJ2-7; D possibly corresponds to TRBD2 (6 bases). The CDR3 covers 15 residues. Per the germline V gene, CDR1 is LNHDA and CDR2 is SQIVND (reference sequence). Trimming stripped 1 base from V and 3 bases from J, with 13 bases between. For the CDR3, the DNA is TGTGCCAGTAGTATAGGACACCTGGGGGGCTACGAGCAGTACTTC. Protein: CASSIGHLGGYEQYF.

The J gene is TRBJ1-1, the V gene TRBV27, with a weak D call TRBD1 (5 bases). Germline CDR1 reads MNHEY; CDR2 reads SMNVEV (reference sequence). Trimming cost V 8 bases and J 2 bases, with 15 bases left between them. CDR3 length: 14 amino acids. The CDR3 spells CASARGHLNTEAFF. Here the CDR3 DNA reads TGTGCCAGCGCCCGAGGACACTTAAACACTGAAGCTTTCTTT.

Remarks on this clone: Other DNA sequences within the sample encode an identical CDR3. The chain is built from TRBV4-3 and TRBJ2-4, with TRBD1 as a possible D gene (5 bases). The germline V gene encodes CDR1 LGHNA and CDR2 YSLEER. The CDR3 covers 15 residues. V shed 1 base and J shed 2 bases, with 9 bases lying between them. The chain's CDR3 is CASSQGQHSKNIQYF. For the CDR3, the DNA is TGCGCCAGCAGCCAAGGACAGCATTCCAAAAACATTCAGTACTTC.

V and J are TRBV5-1 and TRBJ2-1; 13 bases agree with TRBD2. Germline lookup yields CDR1 SGHRS and CDR2 YFSETQ. V dropped 5 bases and J dropped 2; count of bases not matched to a gene: 4. The CDR3 loop spans 16 amino acids. This CDR3 is CASSRTSGSTYNEQFF. The DNA of the CDR3 is TGCGCCAGCAGTCGGACTAGCGGGAGTACCTACAATGAGCAGTTCTTC.

This chain joins TRBV6-1 and TRBJ2-7; TRBD1 matches at 8 bases. V was clipped by 4 bases and J by 4 bases; unmatched bases: 0. The CDR3 consists of 12 residues. The V gene's germline CDR1 is MNHNS and CDR2 SASEGT. CDR3 protein: CASSGQGYEQYF. DNA of the CDR3: TGTGCCAGCAGTGGACAGGGGTACGAGCAGTACTTC.

The chain links TRBV9 to TRBJ1-1; TRBD1 might be the D (5 bases). The CDR3 totals 13 residues. CDR1 is SGDLS and CDR2 is YYNGEE in the germline V gene. The V end lost 0 bases, the J end lost 4 bases, and 7 bases lay between the germline ends. CDR3 nucleotides: TGTGCCAGCAGCGTAGGTGGGGCCACTGAAGCTTTCTTT. Protein product: CASSVGGATEAFF.

By share of the sample, this clone is medium-sized. This chain uses TRBV4-3 with TRBJ2-4, with 16 bases that match TRBD2. The CDR3 is 18 residues long. Germline V CDR1 and CDR2: LGHNA, YSLEER. V shed 3 bases and J 3 bases; nucleotides not matched to a gene: 5. This CDR3 is CASSQQGLAGGGKNIQYF. The CDR3 nucleotides are TGCGCCAGCAGCCAGCAGGGACTAGCGGGGGGGGGCAAAAACATTCAGTACTTC.

This clone was detected only once. The chain links TRBV21-1 to TRBJ1-2; the table assigns TRBD1, which was not confirmed against the DNA. TRBV21-1 is listed as a pseudogene. The CDR3 totals 14 residues. CDR3 in amino acids: CASGLETGPYGYTF. The CDR3, as DNA: TGTGCCAGCGGTTTGGAGACAGGGCCCTATGGCTACACCTTC.

The chain has TRBV6-5 and TRBJ1-4; TRBD1 agrees at 7 bases. Trimming cost V 0 bases and J 1 base; bases outside gene matches: 2. Germline-derived CDR1 and CDR2 are MNHEY and SVGAGI. There are 16 residues in the CDR3. The CDR3 coding sequence is TGTGCCAGCAGTTACTCAGGGGGCTTAACTAATGAAAAACTGTTTTTT. It translates to CASSYSGGLTNEKLFF.

The chain combines TRBV7-9 with TRBJ1-2; 8 nucleotides line up with TRBD1. Germline lookup yields CDR1 SEHNR and CDR2 FQNEAQ (reference sequence). The V gene end was trimmed by 5 bases and the J gene end by 2 bases; junction bases not matched to a gene: 4. The CDR3 spans 14 residues. CDR3 protein: CASSHTGGNYGYTF. CDR3 in DNA: TGTGCCAGCAGCCACACAGGGGGAAACTATGGCTACACCTTC. Combining the CDR3 with reference TRBV7-9 and TRBJ1-2 gives the whole variable domain DTGVSQNPRHKITKRGQNVTFRCDPISEHNRLYWYRQTLGQGPEFLTYFQNEAQLEKSRLLSDRFSAERPKGSFSTLEIQRTEQGDSAMYLCASSHTGGNYGYTFGSGTRLTVV.

The rearrangement links TRBV7-6 to TRBJ2-7; D perhaps matches TRBD1 (7 bases). CDR1 is SGHVS and CDR2 is FNYEAQ in the germline V gene. There are 14 residues in the CDR3. Trimming took 2 bases from V and 5 from J, leaving 13 bases between them. The CDR3 DNA is TGTGCCAGCAGCTTACGGCAGGGGGGAAACGAGCAGTACTTC. It codes for CASSLRQGGNEQYF.

By frequency in the sample, this clone is medium-sized. The V gene is TRBV6-6, the J gene TRBJ2-1; a possible D gene is TRBD2 (6 bases). The CDR3 sequence is 15 residues long. Looked up from germline, CDR1 is MNHNY and CDR2 is SVGAGI (reference sequence). V dropped 2 bases and J dropped 4 bases, with 12 bases sitting between them. CDR3 in DNA: TGTGCCAGCAGTTACGCCGGGGAGGATTACAATGAGCAGTTCTTC. The encoded protein is CASSYAGEDYNEQFF.

As DNA, the CDR3 is TGCGCCAGCAGCCTTCCCAGGACAGGGGAGTCCTACGAGCAGTACTTC. Its translation is CASSLPRTGESYEQYF. The gene calls are TRBV4-1 and TRBJ2-7, with 9 bases lining up with TRBD1. From germline, CDR1 is MGHRA and CDR2 YSYEKL. Trimming took 4 bases from V and 1 from J; bases not matched to a gene: 8. The CDR3 is 16 residues long.

The CDR3 loop reads CASSPPGTGEDTQYF. The CDR3 nucleotides are TGTGCCAGCAGCCCGCCCGGGACAGGGGAAGATACGCAGTATTTT. J is TRBJ2-3 and V is TRBV7-6; 10 bases line up with TRBD1. The length of the CDR3 is 15 residues. V shed 5 bases and J 5 bases; nucleotides not matched to a gene: 7. Germline CDR1 SGHVS, CDR2 FNYEAQ.

V usage is TRBV4-1 and J usage is TRBJ1-2, with TRBD1 matching 8 bases. In germline, CDR1 is MGHRA, CDR2 YSYEKL. The CDR3 covers 14 residues. The V segment lost 7 bases and the J segment 12 bases; nucleotides outside the gene matches: 16. The CDR3 protein is CASKPKVQGGLDTF. The CDR3 DNA is TGCGCCAGCAAGCCCAAGGTACAGGGGGGATTAGACACCTTC.